The source of this T cell receptor beta chain is a study of CD8 T cells in Susac syndrome. An input of roughly 0.5 to 1 ug of RNA was subjected to reverse transcription using random hexamers. TCR beta CDR3 was amplified by immunoSEQ covering 54 Vbeta and 13 Jbeta. TCRdb processed the immunoSEQ multiplex PCR reads anew with MiXCR; each CDR3 protein has one entry. The profile covers around 150,000 distinct CDR3 sequences, with approximately 95% appearing a single time and over 0.1% taken by the ten largest. This clonotype appeared a single time. At one end, the junction sequence differs from germline, possibly due to a read error. TEMRA cells were FACS-enriched, with CD8+ and CD4+ T cells isolated negatively. This CDR3 contains 14 residues. Germline V lookup: CDR1 LGHDT, CDR2 YNNKEL (reference sequence).

This sequence was found in a human donor with multiple sclerosis. The specimen sequenced was CD4+ T cells from PBMCs. This chain links TRBV3-1 with TRBJ1-1; the D gene is possibly TRBD1 (6 bases). CDR3 sequence: CASSPLTGNTEALF. As DNA, the CDR3 is TGTGCCAGCAGCCCACTAACAGGGAACACTGAAGCTCTCTTT.